The rows below give T cell receptor beta chains drawn from one sample of a study of blood T cell repertoires in COVID-19. Clones were sequenced by immunoSEQ multiplex PCR, and TCRdb holds only the in-frame ones, with some missing. The sample carries approximately 460,000 clones, 89% recorded once. The specimen was peripheral blood. The receptor source for this set is a man younger than 35 with COVID-19, enrolled during active disease. The CDR3 runs from the conserved cysteine through the conserved F or W. The order of the fields is J gene, clone size, D gene, V gene, CDR3 protein, CDR3 DNA. D genes are given only for firm matches. Size is stated for part of the rows, as once, few or many counts, or as a class when the clone is expanded.

TRBJ2-7 once TRBD2 TRBV7-2 CASSSGTSGNYEQYF TGTGCCAGCAGCTCCGGGACTAGCGGGAACTACGAGCAGTACTTC
TRBJ2-7 - TRBD2 TRBV3-1/TRBV3-2 CASSSRLAGGRYEQYF TGTGCCAGCAGCTCACGACTAGCGGGGGGCCGGTACGAGCAGTACTTC
TRBJ1-5 - - TRBV6-5 CASRQGNQPQHF TGTGCCAGCAGGCAGGGGAATCAGCCCCAGCATTTT
TRBJ2-3 - TRBD2 TRBV19 CASDSGVIDTQYF TGTGCCAGCGATAGCGGGGTGATAGATACGCAGTATTTT
TRBJ1-3 - TRBD1 TRBV11-2 CASSPTGPGNTIYF TGTGCCAGCAGCCCGACAGGGCCTGGAAACACCATATATTTT
TRBJ2-7 - TRBD1 TRBV11-2 CASSPGQVAYEQYF TGTGCCAGCAGCCCCGGACAGGTGGCCTACGAGCAGTACTTC
TRBJ2-7 - - TRBV11-2 CASSTGSYEQYF TGTGCCAGCAGCACGGGCTCCTACGAGCAGTACTTC
TRBJ2-3 - TRBD2 TRBV29-1 CSVDPSGRTDTQYF TGCAGCGTTGATCCTAGCGGGAGGACAGATACGCAGTATTTT
TRBJ1-1 - - TRBV5-5 CASSFRQMNTEAFF TGTGCCAGCAGCTTCCGACAGATGAACACTGAAGCTTTCTTT
TRBJ2-7 - - TRBV7-9 CASSLIVGAPPTYEQYF TGTGCCAGCAGCTTAATTGTGGGGGCACCACCGACCTACGAGCAGTACTTC
TRBJ2-3 - TRBD2 TRBV5-4 CASSFKREGLGGTDTQYF TGTGCCAGCAGCTTCAAGCGGGAGGGCCTAGGAGGCACAGATACGCAGTATTTT
TRBJ2-6 - - TRBV7-9 CASSSPRAGHSGANVLTF TGTGCCAGCAGCTCCCCCAGGGCTGGGCACTCTGGGGCCAACGTCCTGACTTTC
TRBJ1-5 - - TRBV6-5 CASSREGNQPQHF TGTGCCAGCAGTCGAGAGGGCAATCAGCCCCAGCATTTT
TRBJ1-6 - TRBD1 TRBV25-1 CASSGPELKGARNSPLHF TGTGCCAGCAGTGGCCCGGAATTAAAGGGGGCGAGGAATTCACCCCTCCACTTT
TRBJ1-6 - - TRBV11-2 CASSLDFSENSPLHF TGTGCCAGCAGCTTAGATTTCAGTGAAAATTCACCCCTCCACTTT
TRBJ2-5 - - TRBV3-1/TRBV3-2 CASSQEGGEETQYF TGTGCCAGCAGCCAAGAGGGCGGGGAAGAGACCCAGTACTTC
TRBJ2-1 - TRBD1 TRBV3-1/TRBV3-2 CASSRSPPGQGGNEQFF TGTGCCAGCAGCCGATCCCCACCGGGACAGGGGGGCAATGAGCAGTTCTTC
TRBJ2-7 - - TRBV15 CATSRVFGQGEQYF TGTGCCACCAGCAGAGTATTTGGGCAGGGCGAGCAGTACTTC
TRBJ2-7 - - TRBV3-1/TRBV3-2 CASSQELGAVYEQYF TGTGCCAGCAGCCAAGAACTTGGGGCAGTCTACGAGCAGTACTTC
TRBJ2-5 - - TRBV10-1 CASSTGQKGLQETQYF TGCGCCAGCAGTACCGGACAGAAAGGCCTCCAAGAGACCCAGTACTTC
TRBJ2-6 - - TRBV4-2 CASSQGLSGANVLTF TGTGCCAGCAGCCAAGGTCTCTCTGGGGCCAACGTCCTGACTTTC
TRBJ1-2 - TRBD1 TRBV29-1 CSVRQGASGYTF TGCAGCGTCAGACAGGGGGCGAGTGGCTACACCTTC
TRBJ2-7 - TRBD1 TRBV19 CASSIGTVYEQYF TGTGCCAGTAGTATCGGGACAGTCTACGAGCAGTACTTC
TRBJ2-3 - - TRBV15 CATSSREGIPYEQYF TGTGCCACCAGCTCCCGAGAGGGTATCCCATATGAGCAGTATTTT
TRBJ2-7 - TRBD2 TRBV3-1/TRBV3-2 CASSQNGRAGEQYF TGTGCCAGCAGCCAAAACGGGAGGGCGGGTGAGCAGTACTTC
TRBJ2-3 - - TRBV19 CASSIGSRSPDTQYF TGTGCCAGTAGTATAGGAAGCCGTTCCCCAGATACGCAGTATTTT
TRBJ1-2 - - TRBV7-3 CASSLIVGRRYDYGYTF TGTGCCAGCAGCCTCATAGTGGGCAGGCGCTACGACTATGGCTACACCTTC
TRBJ2-7 - TRBD2 TRBV7-9 CASSLGLATYEQYF TGTGCCAGCAGCCTCGGACTAGCGACTTACGAGCAGTACTTC
TRBJ2-7 - TRBD2 TRBV6-5 CAASGTTYEQYF TGTGCTGCTAGCGGGACTACCTACGAGCAGTACTTC
TRBJ2-5 - TRBD2 TRBV20-1 CSAGGRETQYF TGCAGTGCGGGCGGGAGGGAGACCCAGTACTTC
TRBJ2-1 - TRBD1 TRBV2 CASDRGAYNEQFF TGTGCCAGTGACAGGGGGGCCTACAATGAGCAGTTCTTC
TRBJ1-2 - - TRBV30 CAWSDRHGYTF TGTGCCTGGAGTGACAGGCATGGCTACACCTTC
TRBJ2-3 - TRBD2 TRBV5-5 CASSYLAGVTDTQYF TGTGCCAGCAGCTACCTAGCGGGAGTCACAGATACGCAGTATTTT
TRBJ2-2 - - TRBV13 CASSDSNTGELFF TGTGCCAGCAGCGACAGCAACACCGGGGAGCTGTTTTTT
TRBJ2-1 - TRBD2 TRBV7-3 CASSPGLAGAVEQFF TGTGCCAGCAGCCCCGGACTAGCGGGAGCAGTTGAGCAGTTCTTC
TRBJ2-3 - TRBD2 TRBV30 CAWRVGGSFTDTQYF TGTGCCTGGAGAGTGGGCGGGAGCTTCACAGATACGCAGTATTTT
TRBJ2-3 - TRBD2 TRBV5-1 CASSPGLAGGFDTQYF TGCGCCAGCAGCCCCGGACTAGCGGGGGGGTTTGATACGCAGTATTTT
TRBJ2-7 - - TRBV24-1 CATSDPRESSYEQYF TGTGCCACCAGTGATCCTAGGGAGAGCTCCTACGAGCAGTACTTC
TRBJ1-5 - TRBD1 TRBV6-7 CASSPRHHRQGGQPQHF TGTGCCAGCAGTCCACGACACCACAGACAGGGTGGGCAGCCCCAGCATTTT
TRBJ1-4 - - TRBV2 CASSAGGGPNEKLFF TGTGCCAGCAGCGCGGGGGGGGGACCTAATGAAAAACTGTTTTTT
TRBJ1-3 - - TRBV30 CAWRQGLNTIYF TGTGCCTGGAGACAGGGATTAAACACCATATATTTT
TRBJ1-4 once - TRBV30 CAWSVEAEKLFF TGTGCCTGGAGTGTAGAGGCCGAAAAACTGTTTTTT
TRBJ2-7 - TRBD2 TRBV27 CASSLGLAGEQYF TGTGCCAGCAGTTTAGGACTAGCCGGCGAGCAGTACTTC
TRBJ1-6 - - TRBV6-5 CASRSGDSPLHF TGTGCCAGCAGATCGGGGGATTCACCCCTCCACTTT
TRBJ2-3 few TRBD2 TRBV9 CASSVDTSGGLTQYF TGTGCCAGCAGCGTAGACACTAGCGGGGGGCTAACGCAGTATTTT
TRBJ1-4 - TRBD1 TRBV5-4 CASSSQGAATNEKLFF TGTGCCAGCAGCTCCCAGGGGGCTGCAACTAATGAAAAACTGTTTTTT
TRBJ2-5 few - TRBV7-6 CASSLTQQVASETQYF TGTGCCAGCAGCCTGACCCAGCAGGTAGCGAGTGAGACCCAGTACTTC
TRBJ1-2 - TRBD1 TRBV30 CAWSGQGGGYTF TGTGCCTGGAGTGGGCAGGGGGGAGGCTACACCTTC
TRBJ2-2 - - TRBV11-3 CASSLVRTGELFF TGTGCCAGCAGCTTGGTGAGAACCGGGGAGCTGTTTTTT
TRBJ2-2 - - TRBV12-3/TRBV12-4 CASLDQNTGELFF TGTGCCAGCCTAGACCAGAACACCGGGGAGCTGTTTTTT
TRBJ1-3 - - TRBV7-9 CASSFVLGNTIYF TGTGCCAGCAGCTTCGTACTAGGAAACACCATATATTTT
TRBJ2-7 few TRBD2 TRBV5-4 CASSPPGLGGEQYF TGTGCCAGCAGCCCACCGGGACTAGGCGGCGAGCAGTACTTC